These 17 T cell receptor beta chains share one sample of origin, sequenced in a study of T cells in Graves' hyperthyroidism and ophthalmopathy. Amplification of TCR beta CDR3 regions was performed using RNA transcripts as template. First-round RT-PCR with HTBI primers amplified the TCR CDR3 region. In TCRdb, the multiplex PCR reads were re-called with MiXCR into one record per CDR3 protein. This table has a few hundred thousand distinct CDR3 sequences, about 45% appearing once. The sequenced material came from peripheral blood or thyroid tissue (not recorded which). These receptors all come from an adult woman with Graves' disease, either hyperthyroidism or ophthalmopathy (not recorded which).

In this sample, this clonotype turned up many times. This chain connects TRBV2 to TRBJ1-4; D ambiguous. The CDR3 runs to 15 residues. V was trimmed by 7 bases and J by 2 bases, leaving 14 bases between them. Germline V gene sequence: CDR1 SNHLY, CDR2 FYNNEI. The CDR3 nucleotides are TGTGCCAGCAACCCGGCCGCAGTGACTAATGAAAAACTGTTTTTT. It yields the protein CASNPAAVTNEKLFF.

This clonotype was recorded a few times. The chain employs TRBV28 and TRBJ2-5; D is possibly TRBD1 (7 bases). The germline V gene encodes CDR1 MDHEN and CDR2 SYDVKM. V was shortened by 5 bases and J by 3 bases, with 13 bases between the two germline ends. The CDR3 has 14 amino acids. As DNA, the CDR3 is TGTGCCAGCAGTAACCCAGGGGGGAAAGAGACCCAGTACTTC. Translated, it gives CASSNPGGKETQYF.

This clonotype has just a few counts. The rearrangement joins TRBV15 to TRBJ2-5, with D possibly being TRBD1 (5 bases). Germline CDR1 and CDR2: LNHNV and YYDKDF (reference sequence). V was shortened by 3 bases and J by 5 bases, with 16 bases between the two germline ends. The CDR3 consists of 15 residues. CDR3 protein: CATSSPSRSGETQYF. The CDR3 DNA sequence: TGTGCCACCAGCAGCCCGTCTAGGTCAGGGGAGACCCAGTACTTC.

Turning to this clonotype: Possible read error: a much larger clone is one base away. The CDR3: CASSGGTSVNYEQYF. In nucleotides, the CDR3 is TGTGCCAGCAGCGGCGGGACTAGCGTGAACTACGAGCAGTACTTC. The rearrangement links TRBV9 to TRBJ2-7, with TRBD2 matching 10 bases. The CDR3 has 15 residues. Germline V CDR1 and CDR2: SGDLS, YYNGEE. V gave up 3 bases and J gave up 3 bases; unmatched junction bases: 6.

The chain employs TRBV29-1 and TRBJ1-4; 11 bases fit TRBD1. The CDR3 covers 16 residues. V lost 4 bases, J lost 7 bases, and 11 bases stayed unmatched. Per germline, CDR1 SQVTM and CDR2 ANQGSEA. In DNA form, the CDR3 reads TGCAGCGTTGGAGGTCGGACAGGGGGCGGTGGTGAAAAACTGTTTTTT. It codes for CSVGGRTGGGGEKLFF.

V usage is TRBV27 and J usage is TRBJ2-7; no reliable D call. Germline V CDR1 and CDR2: MNHEY, SMNVEV (reference sequence). The CDR3 consists of 13 residues. Trimming removed 2 bases from V and 2 bases from J, with 7 bases in between. The CDR3 is CASSLGRPYEQYF. The CDR3 nucleotides read TGTGCCAGCAGTTTAGGGCGGCCCTACGAGCAGTACTTC.

On this clonotype: A much larger clone lies a single base off, so this may be a read error. This rearrangement joins TRBV4-1 to TRBJ2-2, with TRBD1 matching over 7 bases. Germline V gene lookup returns CDR1 MGHRA and CDR2 YSYEKL. CDR3 length equals 15 residues. Trimming at V came to 1 base and at J to 7 bases, leaving 6 bases not matched to a gene. This CDR3 reads CASSQGQGPSGELFF. CDR3 DNA: TGCGCCAGCAGCCAAGGACAGGGACCGAGCGGGGAGCTGTTTTTT.

The chain links TRBV15 to TRBJ2-6; tentative D call: TRBD1 (5 bases). Looked up from germline, CDR1 is LNHNV and CDR2 is YYDKDF (reference sequence). V shed 3 bases and J shed 2 bases, with 11 bases lying between them. The CDR3 runs 16 residues. The CDR3 DNA sequence: TGTGCCACCAGCAGGGTTCAGGGAACTGGGGCCAACGTCCTGACTTTC. The encoded protein is CATSRVQGTGANVLTF. Full variable domain (outside the CDR3, taken from reference TRBV15 and TRBJ2-6): DAMVIQNPRYQVTQFGKPVTLSCSQTLNHNVMYWYQQKSSQAPKLLFHYYDKDFNNEADTPDNFQSRRPNTSFCFLDIRSPGLGDTAMYLCATSRVQGTGANVLTFGAGSRLTVL.

In its sample, this clonotype was seen many times. The chain is built from TRBV9 and TRBJ2-7; D may be TRBD1 or TRBD2 (5 bases each). The germline V and J ends were trimmed by 4 bases and 6 bases, with 14 bases remaining between them. This CDR3 spans 13 amino acids. Germline values: CDR1 SGDLS, CDR2 YYNGEE. The CDR3: CASSIHDSGEQYF. CDR3 DNA sequence: TGTGCCAGCAGCATACATGACAGCGGCGAGCAGTACTTC.

In its sample, this clonotype was seen many times. This chain joins TRBV4-1 and TRBJ1-2; TRBD1 matches at 7 bases. The V segment lost 4 bases and the J segment 0 bases; nucleotides outside the gene matches: 11. CDR3 length: 17 amino acids. Germline loops: CDR1 MGHRA, CDR2 YSYEKL. CDR3 amino acids: CASSPTPTGTANYGYTF. The CDR3 DNA reads as TGCGCCAGCAGCCCCACCCCGACAGGGACGGCTAACTATGGCTACACCTTC.

The chain recombines TRBV20-1 with TRBJ2-3; D unclear. The CDR3 consists of 13 residues. From germline, CDR1 is DFQATT and CDR2 SNEGSKA (reference sequence). V gave up 4 bases and J gave up 0 bases, with 8 bases separating them. CDR3 coding DNA: TGCAGTGCTAAACTTCCTAGCACAGATACGCAGTATTTT. Its protein is CSAKLPSTDTQYF.

The chain uses TRBV19 and TRBJ2-5; D possibly corresponds to TRBD2 (8 bases). With 5 bases removed from V and 4 bases from J, the gap between germline ends came to 26 bases. The CDR3 length is 18 residues. Looked up from germline, CDR1 is LNHDA and CDR2 is SQIVND (reference sequence). The CDR3 region has the DNA TGTGCCAGTAGTCCAACCGACAGGGCGTTGGGACTAGTAGAGACCCAGTACTTC. Its protein product is CASSPTDRALGLVETQYF.

This chain links TRBV7-9 with TRBJ1-3; a weak D match, TRBD1 (5 bases). This CDR3 region has 12 residues. Per germline, CDR1 SEHNR and CDR2 FQNEAQ (reference sequence). The ends were cut back, 4 bases at V and 7 bases at J, with 8 bases in the middle. The CDR3 sequence is CASSSTANTIYF. The CDR3 DNA reads TGTGCCAGCAGCTCGACAGCGAACACCATATATTTT.

The chain couples TRBV7-9 to TRBJ2-7; weak D call: TRBD2 (6 bases). V gave up 6 bases and J gave up 5 bases, with 14 bases separating them. Germline values: CDR1 SEHNR, CDR2 FQNEAQ (reference sequence). The CDR3 length is 13 residues. CDR3 DNA: TGTGCCAGCAGAGACGGGACTCTGAACGAGCAGTACTTC. Translated, it gives CASRDGTLNEQYF.

The V call is TRBV25-1, the J call TRBJ1-2; D might be TRBD1 (5 bases). V dropped 8 bases and J dropped 4 bases, with 14 bases sitting between them. Germline CDR1 and CDR2: MGHDK and SYGVNS. This CDR3 spans 13 amino acids. CDR3 DNA sequence: TGTGCCAGCCAAGGACACCCTTCCTATGGCTACACCTTC. This translates into CASQGHPSYGYTF.

V is TRBV20-1 and J is TRBJ1-2; unclear D gene. CDR1 is DFQATT, CDR2 SNEGSKA, per germline (reference sequence). This CDR3 spans 13 amino acids. Trimming took 3 bases from V and 6 from J, leaving 14 bases between them. The CDR3 region is CSARGRVENGYTF. In nucleotides, the CDR3 is TGCAGTGCTAGGGGGAGGGTAGAGAATGGCTACACCTTC.

This clonotype showed up many times. This sequence joins TRBV15 and TRBJ2-7; 10 bases are shared with TRBD1. The CDR3 totals 16 residues. V lost 8 bases and J lost 5; bases outside the gene matches: 15. Per germline, CDR1 LNHNV and CDR2 YYDKDF (reference sequence). The CDR3 reads CATGPRGGTGDNEQYF. For the CDR3, the DNA is TGTGCCACCGGCCCCCGGGGGGGGACAGGGGACAACGAGCAGTACTTC.